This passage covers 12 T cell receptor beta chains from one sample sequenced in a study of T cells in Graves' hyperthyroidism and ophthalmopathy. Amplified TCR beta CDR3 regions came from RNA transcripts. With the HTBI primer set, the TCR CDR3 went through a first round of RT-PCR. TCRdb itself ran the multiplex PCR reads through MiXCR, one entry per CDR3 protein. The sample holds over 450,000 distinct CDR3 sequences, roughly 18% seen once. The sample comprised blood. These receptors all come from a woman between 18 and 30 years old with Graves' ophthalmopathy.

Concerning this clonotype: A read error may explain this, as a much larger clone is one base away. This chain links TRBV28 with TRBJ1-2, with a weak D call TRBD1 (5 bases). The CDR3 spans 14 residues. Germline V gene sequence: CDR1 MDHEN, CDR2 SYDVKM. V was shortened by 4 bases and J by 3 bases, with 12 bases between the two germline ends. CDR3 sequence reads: CASSSPGTYYGYTF. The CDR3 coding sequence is TGTGCCAGCAGTTCCCCCGGGACGTACTATGGCTACACCTTC.

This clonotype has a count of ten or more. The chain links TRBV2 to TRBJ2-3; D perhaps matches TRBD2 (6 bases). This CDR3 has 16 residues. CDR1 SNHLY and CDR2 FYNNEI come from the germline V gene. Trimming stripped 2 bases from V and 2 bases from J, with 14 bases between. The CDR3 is CASSETVAGLTDTQYF. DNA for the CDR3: TGTGCCAGCAGTGAAACCGTGGCGGGGCTCACAGATACGCAGTATTTT.

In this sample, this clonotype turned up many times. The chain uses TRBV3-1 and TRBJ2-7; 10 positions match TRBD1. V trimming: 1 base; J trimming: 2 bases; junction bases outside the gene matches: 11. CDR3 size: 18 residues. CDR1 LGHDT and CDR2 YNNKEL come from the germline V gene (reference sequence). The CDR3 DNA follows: TGTGCCAGCAGCCAAGTTCCTTTGCGGGACAGGGGACCCTACGAGCAGTACTTC. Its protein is CASSQVPLRDRGPYEQYF.

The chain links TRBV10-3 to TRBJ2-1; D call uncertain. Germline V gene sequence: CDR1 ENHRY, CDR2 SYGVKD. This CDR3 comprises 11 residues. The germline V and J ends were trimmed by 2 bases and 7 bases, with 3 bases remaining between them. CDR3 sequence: CAISERNEQFF. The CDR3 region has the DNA TGTGCCATCAGTGAGCGGAATGAGCAGTTCTTC.

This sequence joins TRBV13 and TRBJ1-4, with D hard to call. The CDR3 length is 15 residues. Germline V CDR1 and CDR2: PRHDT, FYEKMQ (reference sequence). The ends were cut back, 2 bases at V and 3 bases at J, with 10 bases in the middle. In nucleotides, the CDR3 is TGTGCCAGCAGCTTACTCGGTGATTCTAATGAAAAACTGTTTTTT. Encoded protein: CASSLLGDSNEKLFF.

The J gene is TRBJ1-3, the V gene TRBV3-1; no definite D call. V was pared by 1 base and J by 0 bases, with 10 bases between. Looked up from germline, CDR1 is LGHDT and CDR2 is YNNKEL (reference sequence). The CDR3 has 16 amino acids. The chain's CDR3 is CASSQGTVPSGNTIYF. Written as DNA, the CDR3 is TGTGCCAGCAGCCAAGGGACGGTCCCCTCTGGAAACACCATATATTTT.

The CDR3 nucleotides read TGTGCCAGCAGTTCGACAAGCTCCTACGAGCAGTACTTC. Protein: CASSSTSSYEQYF. J is TRBJ2-7 and V is TRBV6-1; D is undetermined. This CDR3 has 13 amino acids. Germline-derived CDR1 and CDR2 are MNHNS and SASEGT. Deletions cut 5 bases from V and 0 bases from J, with 8 bases between.

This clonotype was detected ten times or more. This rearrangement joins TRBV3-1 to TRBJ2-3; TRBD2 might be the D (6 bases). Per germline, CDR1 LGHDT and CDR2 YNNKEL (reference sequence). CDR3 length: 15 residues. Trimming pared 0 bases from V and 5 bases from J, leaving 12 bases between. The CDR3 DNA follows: TGTGCCAGCAGCCAAGATACGGGAGAGGAAGATACGCAGTATTTT. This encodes CASSQDTGEEDTQYF.

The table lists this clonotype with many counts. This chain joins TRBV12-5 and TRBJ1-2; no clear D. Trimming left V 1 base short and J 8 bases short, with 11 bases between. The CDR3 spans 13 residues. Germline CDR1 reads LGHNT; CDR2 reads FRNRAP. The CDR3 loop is CASGLGGLRGYTF. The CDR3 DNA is TGTGCTAGTGGTTTGGGAGGTCTTAGAGGCTACACCTTC. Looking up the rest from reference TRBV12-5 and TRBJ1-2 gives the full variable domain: DARVTQTPRHKVTEMGQEVTMRCQPILGHNTVFWYRQTMMQGLELLAYFRNRAPLDDSGMPKDRFSAEMPDATLATLKIQPSEPRDSAVYFCASGLGGLRGYTFGSGTRLTVV.

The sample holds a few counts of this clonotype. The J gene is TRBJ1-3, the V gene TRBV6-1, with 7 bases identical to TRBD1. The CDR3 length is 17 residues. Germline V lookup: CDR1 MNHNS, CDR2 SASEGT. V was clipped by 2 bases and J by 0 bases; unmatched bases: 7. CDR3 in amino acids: CASSEPRQGHSGNTIYF. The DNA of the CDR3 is TGTGCCAGCAGTGAACCCAGACAGGGCCACTCTGGAAACACCATATATTTT.

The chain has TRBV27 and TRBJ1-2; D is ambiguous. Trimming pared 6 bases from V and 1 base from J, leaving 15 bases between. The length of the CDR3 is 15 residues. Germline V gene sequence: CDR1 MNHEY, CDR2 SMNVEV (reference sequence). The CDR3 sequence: CASRGLGSHNYGYTF. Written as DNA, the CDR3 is TGTGCCAGCAGAGGATTGGGGTCCCATAACTATGGCTACACCTTC.

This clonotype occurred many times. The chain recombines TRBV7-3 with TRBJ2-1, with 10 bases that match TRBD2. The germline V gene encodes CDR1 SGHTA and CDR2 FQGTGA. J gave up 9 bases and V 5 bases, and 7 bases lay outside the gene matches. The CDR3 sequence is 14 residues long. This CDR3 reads CASSASGGSGEQFF. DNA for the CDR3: TGTGCCAGCAGCGCTAGCGGGGGAAGTGGTGAGCAGTTCTTC.